This entry is about one T cell receptor (beta chain). CDR1 and CDR2 (germline): MDHEN, SYDVKM. The CDR3 is 12 amino acids. Trimming took 5 bases from V and 9 from J, leaving 8 bases between them. Sequenced by immunoSEQ multiplex PCR; TCRdb stores in-frame clones only, minus some. The sample has 210,000 or so clones; over 75% are singletons. The sample belongs to a study of blood T cell repertoires in COVID-19. This receptor was identified in a middle-aged man with active or convalescent COVID-19. The chain joins TRBV28 to TRBJ1-6; D gene unclear. The sequenced sample consisted of peripheral blood. The CDR3 DNA sequence: TGTGCCAGCAGTGTCCTGCGTTCACCCCTCCACTTT. Protein sequence: CASSVLRSPLHF. Using reference TRBV28 and TRBJ1-6 for the parts outside the CDR3, the full variable domain is DVKVTQSSRYLVKRTGEKVFLECVQDMDHENMFWYRQDPGLGLRLIYFSYDVKMKEKGDIPEGYSVSREKKERFSLILESASTNQTSMYLCASSVLRSPLHFGNGTRLTVT.